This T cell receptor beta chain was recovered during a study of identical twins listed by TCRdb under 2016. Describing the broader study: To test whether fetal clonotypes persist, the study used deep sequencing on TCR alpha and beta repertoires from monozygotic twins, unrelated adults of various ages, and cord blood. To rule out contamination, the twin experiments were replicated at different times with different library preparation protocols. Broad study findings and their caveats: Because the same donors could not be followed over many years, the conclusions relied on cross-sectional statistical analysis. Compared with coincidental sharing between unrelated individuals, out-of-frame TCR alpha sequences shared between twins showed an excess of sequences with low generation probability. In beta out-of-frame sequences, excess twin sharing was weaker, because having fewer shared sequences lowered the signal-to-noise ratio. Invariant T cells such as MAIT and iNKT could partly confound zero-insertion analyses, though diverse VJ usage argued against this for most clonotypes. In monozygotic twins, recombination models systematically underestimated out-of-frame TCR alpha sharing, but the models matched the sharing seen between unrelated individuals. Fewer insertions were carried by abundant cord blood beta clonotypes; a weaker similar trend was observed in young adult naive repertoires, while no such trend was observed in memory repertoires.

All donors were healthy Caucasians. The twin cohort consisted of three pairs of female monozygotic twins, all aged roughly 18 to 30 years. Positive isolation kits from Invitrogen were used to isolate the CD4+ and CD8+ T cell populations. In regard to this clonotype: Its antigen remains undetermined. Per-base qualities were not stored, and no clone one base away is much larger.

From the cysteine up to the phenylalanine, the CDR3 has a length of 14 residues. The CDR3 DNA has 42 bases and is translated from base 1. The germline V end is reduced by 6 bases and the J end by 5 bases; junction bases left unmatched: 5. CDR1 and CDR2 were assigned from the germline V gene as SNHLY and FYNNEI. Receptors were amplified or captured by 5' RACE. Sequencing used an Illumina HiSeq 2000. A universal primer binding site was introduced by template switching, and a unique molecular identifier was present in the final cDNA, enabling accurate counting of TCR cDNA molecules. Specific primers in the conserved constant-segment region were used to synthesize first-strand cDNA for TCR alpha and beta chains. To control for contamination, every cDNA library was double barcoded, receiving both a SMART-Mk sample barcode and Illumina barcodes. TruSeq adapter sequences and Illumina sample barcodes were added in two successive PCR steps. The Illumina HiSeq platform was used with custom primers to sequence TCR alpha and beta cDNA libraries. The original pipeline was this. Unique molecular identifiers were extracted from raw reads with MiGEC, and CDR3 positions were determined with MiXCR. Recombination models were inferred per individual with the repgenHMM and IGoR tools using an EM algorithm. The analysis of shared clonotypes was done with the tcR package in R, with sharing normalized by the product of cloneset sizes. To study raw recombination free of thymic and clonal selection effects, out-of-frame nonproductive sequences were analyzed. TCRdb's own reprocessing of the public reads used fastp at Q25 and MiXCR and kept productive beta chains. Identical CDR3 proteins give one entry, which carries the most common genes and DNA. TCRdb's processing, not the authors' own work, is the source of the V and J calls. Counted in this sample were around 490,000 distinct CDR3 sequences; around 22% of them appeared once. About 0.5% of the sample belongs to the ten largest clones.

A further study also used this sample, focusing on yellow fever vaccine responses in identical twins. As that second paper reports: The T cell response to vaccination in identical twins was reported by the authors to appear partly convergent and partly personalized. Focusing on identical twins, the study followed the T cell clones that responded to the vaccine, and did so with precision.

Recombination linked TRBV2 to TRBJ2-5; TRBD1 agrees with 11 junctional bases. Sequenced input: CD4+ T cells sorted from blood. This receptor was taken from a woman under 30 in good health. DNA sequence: TGTGCCAGCAGGAGGGACAGGGGGTCTGAGACCCAGTACTTC. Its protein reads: CASRRDRGSETQYF.